This T cell receptor (beta chain) was captured in a study of T cells in Graves' hyperthyroidism and ophthalmopathy. After removal of 2 bases from V and 2 bases from J, the junction contained 8 bases not matched to a gene. This CDR3 contains 16 residues. Germline V lookup: CDR1 DFQATT, CDR2 SNEGSKA (reference sequence). Patients showing uncontrolled infection, other autoimmune disease, pregnancy or lactation were ineligible. Amplification targeted TCR beta CDR3 regions from RNA transcripts. TCR CDR3 regions were first amplified by RT-PCR with HTBI primers. TCRdb itself ran the multiplex PCR reads through MiXCR, one entry per CDR3 protein. The sample records fewer than 750,000 distinct CDR3 sequences, roughly 15% being singletons. This clonotype was counted ten times or more.

This clonotype was sampled from a woman aged 45-65 years with Graves' ophthalmopathy. What was sequenced was blood. The chain has TRBV20-1 and TRBJ2-1; the match to TRBD2 covers 8 bases. The CDR3 loop reads CSARRHSGTTYNEQFF. In DNA form, the CDR3 reads TGCAGTGCTAGACGCCATAGCGGGACCACCTACAATGAGCAGTTCTTC.